The 30 T cell receptor beta chains below were found in one sample sequenced in a study of siplizumab effects on memory and regulatory T cells. The method was immunoSEQ multiplex PCR; TCRdb's version includes in-frame clones alone and lacks a portion of them. The sample lists around 100,000 clones; 94% were seen once. Input material: non-Treg CD4+ T cells sorted from blood. The receptors stem from a human donor in good health.

J is TRBJ2-7 and V is TRBV7-9; TRBD1 aligns across 11 bases. This CDR3 is 16 amino acids long. The germline gives CDR1 SEHNR, CDR2 FQNEAQ (reference sequence). V lost 1 base, J lost 4 bases, and 6 bases stayed unmatched. This chain's CDR3 is CASSLDGQGALYEQYF. CDR3 coding DNA: TGTGCCAGCAGCTTAGATGGACAGGGGGCATTATACGAGCAGTACTTC.

This clone was observed once. The V gene is TRBV6-4, the J gene TRBJ2-3; maybe TRBD2 (6 bases). V was shortened by 6 bases and J by 3 bases, with 16 bases between the two germline ends. The CDR3 has 15 residues. The V gene's germline CDR1 is MRHNA and CDR2 SNTAGT. For the CDR3, the DNA is TGTGCCAGCAGCCTCGGGGGATTGAGGACAGATACGCAGTATTTT. This translates into CASSLGGLRTDTQYF.

This rearrangement joins TRBV21-1 to TRBJ1-2. TRBV21-1 is an annotated pseudogene. The CDR3 contains 15 residues. CDR3 nucleotide sequence: TGTGCCAGCAGCAAAGTGGAACGCGGATGCTATGGCTACACCTTC. Encoded protein: CASSKVERGCYGYTF.

This clone was observed once. The chain joins TRBV30 to TRBJ1-6, with a weak D call TRBD1 (6 bases). The V end lost 8 bases, the J end lost 9 bases, and 14 bases lay between the germline ends. Looked up from germline, CDR1 is GTSNPN and CDR2 is SVGIG (reference sequence). This CDR3 contains 12 residues. CDR3 sequence reads: CARRDTGSPLHF. The CDR3 DNA reads as TGTGCCCGCCGGGACACAGGTTCACCCCTCCACTTT.

The rearrangement joins TRBV11-2 to TRBJ2-5; D uncertain. The germline V and J ends were trimmed by 9 bases and 1 base, with 18 bases remaining between them. This CDR3 has 15 residues. Per the germline V gene, CDR1 is SGHAT and CDR2 is FQNNGV. The CDR3 protein is CASRSIHQSQETQYF. The CDR3 DNA follows: TGTGCCAGTCGCTCGATCCATCAGTCCCAAGAGACCCAGTACTTC.

This clone has only one observation. This CDR3 is CASRPSPPAATDTQYF. The DNA of the CDR3 is TGTGCCAGCAGGCCGAGCCCTCCGGCAGCCACAGATACGCAGTATTTT. The chain carries TRBV7-2 and TRBJ2-3, with D unclear. This CDR3 is 16 amino acids long. The germline V and J ends were trimmed by 6 bases and 2 bases, with 18 bases remaining between them. CDR1 SGHTA and CDR2 FQGNSA come from the germline V gene.

The V call is TRBV6-8, the J call TRBJ1-6, with TRBD1 as a possible D gene (5 bases). Trimming stripped 4 bases from V and 18 bases from J, with 16 bases between. The germline gives CDR1 MNHGY, CDR2 SAAAGT. CDR3 size: 12 residues. The CDR3 loop reads CASSFPGRQPHF. CDR3 in DNA: TGTGCCAGCAGTTTCCCGGGACGGCAGCCCCACTTT.

The genes are TRBV27 and TRBJ2-1; 10 nucleotides line up with TRBD2. The CDR3 is 14 residues long. Germline lookup yields CDR1 MNHEY and CDR2 SMNVEV (reference sequence). V dropped 8 bases and J dropped 0; count of bases not matched to a gene: 1. In DNA, the CDR3 is TGTGCCAGCCGACTAGCGGGCTCCTACAATGAGCAGTTCTTC. It encodes CASRLAGSYNEQFF.

The chain joins TRBV11-1 to TRBJ1-2; D is perhaps TRBD1 (6 bases). The V gene lost 5 bases and the J gene lost 2 bases, with 9 bases spanning the gap. Germline V lookup: CDR1 SGHAT, CDR2 FQDESV (reference sequence). CDR3 length equals 13 residues. CDR3 sequence reads: CASSPDRNYGYTF. CDR3 bases: TGTGCCAGCAGCCCGGACAGAAACTATGGCTACACCTTC.

The chain is built from TRBV11-2 and TRBJ1-1; TRBD1 is a possible D gene (6 bases). This CDR3 has 15 amino acids. From germline, CDR1 is SGHAT and CDR2 FQNNGV. V lost 5 bases, J lost 1 base, and 14 bases lay in between. CDR3 protein: CASSPRLGGNTEAFF. Here the CDR3 DNA reads TGTGCCAGCAGCCCTAGGTTAGGGGGGAACACTGAAGCTTTCTTT.

CDR3 in DNA: TGTGCCAGCAGTGTGGCGGCGGGCCGCAATCAGCCCCAGCATTTT. Translation gives CASSVAAGRNQPQHF. The chain couples TRBV2 to TRBJ1-5, with D unresolved. There are 15 residues in the CDR3. CDR1 and CDR2 from the germline V gene are SNHLY and FYNNEI. With 4 bases removed from V and 2 bases from J, the gap between germline ends came to 12 bases.

The chain combines TRBV5-4 with TRBJ2-5; 7 bases are a match to TRBD2. This CDR3 has 13 residues. Germline CDR1 is SGHNT and CDR2 is YYREEE (reference sequence). V shed 5 bases, J shed 2 bases, and the junction held 3 bases outside the gene matches. The CDR3 DNA reads as TGTGCCAGCAGAACCGGGGGGCAAGAGACCCAGTACTTC. Its translation is CASRTGGQETQYF.

Here the CDR3 DNA reads TGCAGTACCAAGGACAGCTACGAGCAGTACTTC. Translating gives CSTKDSYEQYF. The V and J genes are TRBV20-1 and TRBJ2-7; maybe TRBD1 (6 bases). The germline V gene encodes CDR1 DFQATT and CDR2 SNEGSKA (reference sequence). The CDR3 covers 11 residues. Trimming removed 8 bases from V and 3 bases from J, with 11 bases in between.

In this sample, this clone turned up once. This chain links TRBV4-1 with TRBJ2-5; 8 nucleotides align to TRBD2. The junction had 9 bases not matched to a gene; V was cut back by 4 bases and J by 5 bases. From germline, CDR1 is MGHRA and CDR2 YSYEKL. The CDR3 consists of 15 residues. CDR3 protein: CASSLLRTSFETQYF. The CDR3 DNA reads as TGCGCCAGCAGCCTGTTACGGACTAGCTTCGAGACCCAGTACTTC.

The chain couples TRBV30 to TRBJ1-5; TRBD1 might be the D (5 bases). Germline-derived CDR1 and CDR2 are GTSNPN and SVGIG (reference sequence). This CDR3 is 14 amino acids long. Trimming pared 2 bases from V and 5 bases from J, leaving 13 bases between. CDR3 nucleotides: TGTGCCTGGAGTTCGGGGGGGGTAGATCAGCCCCAGCATTTT. Encoded protein: CAWSSGGVDQPQHF. The full variable domain, rest sourced from reference TRBV30 and TRBJ1-5, is SQTIHQWPATLVQPVGSPLSLECTVEGTSNPNLYWYRQAAGRGLQLLFYSVGIGQISSEVPQNLSASRPQDRQFILSSKKLLLSDSGFYLCAWSSGGVDQPQHFGDGTRLSIL.

The count of this clone is one. This CDR3 reads CASSQRDRGTDTQYF. The CDR3 bases are TGCGCCAGCAGCCAAAGGGACAGGGGTACAGATACGCAGTATTTT. The chain joins TRBV5-1 to TRBJ2-3; 10 nucleotides match TRBD1. With V trimmed by 4 bases and J by 3 bases, 5 bases remained unmatched. Germline V gives CDR1 SGHRS, CDR2 YFSETQ. The CDR3 covers 15 residues. The variable domain in full, completed from reference TRBV5-1 and TRBJ2-3, reads KAGVTQTPRYLIKTRGQQVTLSCSPISGHRSVSWYQQTPGQGLQFLFEYFSETQRNKGNFPGRFSGRQFSNSRSEMNVSTLELGDSALYLCASSQRDRGTDTQYFGPGTRLTVL.

The chain combines TRBV5-5 with TRBJ2-3; TRBD1 or TRBD2 may be the D gene (5 bases each). CDR3 length equals 15 residues. V lost 0 bases and J 0 bases, leaving 8 bases between the germline ends. Germline CDR1 and CDR2: SGHKS and YYEKEE (reference sequence). The CDR3 here is CASSLAGPSTDTQYF. CDR3 nucleotide sequence: TGTGCCAGCAGCTTGGCGGGACCCAGCACAGATACGCAGTATTTT.

The chain is built from TRBV7-9 and TRBJ2-5, with D possibly being TRBD1 (6 bases). The CDR3 runs 15 residues. Germline V gene sequence: CDR1 SEHNR, CDR2 FQNEAQ (reference sequence). Trimming shortened V by 0 bases and J by 1 base, and 9 bases separated the two germline ends. CDR3 nucleotide sequence: TGTGCCAGCAGCTTAGCTTTAGGGGGCCAAGAGACCCAGTACTTC. This encodes CASSLALGGQETQYF.

V and J are TRBV7-3 and TRBJ1-2; 8 bases map to TRBD1. The CDR3 sequence is 12 residues long. Looked up from germline, CDR1 is SGHTA and CDR2 is FQGTGA. V lost 8 bases to trimming and J lost 8 bases; unmatched junction nucleotides: 7. The CDR3 region is CASGPGTGGYTF. CDR3 DNA: TGTGCCAGCGGTCCGGGGACAGGCGGCTACACCTTC.

This sequence joins TRBV4-3 and TRBJ1-2; a possible D gene is TRBD1 (5 bases). The CDR3 is made up of 16 amino acids. Germline V gene lookup returns CDR1 LGHNA and CDR2 YSLEER. Between the trimmed V and J ends, which lost 2 bases and 4 bases, there was a span of 17 bases. The CDR3 DNA is TGCGCCAGCAGCCAAAAGCATGACAGAATTCGCTATGGCTACACCTTC. Translating it yields CASSQKHDRIRYGYTF.

The chain recombines TRBV4-2 with TRBJ2-1, with 14 positions matching TRBD2. The CDR3 sequence is 17 residues long. With V trimmed by 6 bases and J by 7 bases, 11 bases remained unmatched. CDR1 and CDR2 from the germline V gene are LGHNA and YNFKEQ. The CDR3 here is CASRPTGGLAGENEQFF. In DNA, the CDR3 is TGTGCCAGCAGACCGACGGGGGGACTAGCGGGAGAGAATGAGCAGTTCTTC.

The chain combines TRBV19 with TRBJ1-5, with 10 bases matching TRBD1. Trimming removed 3 bases from V and 2 bases from J; junction bases left unmatched: 4. Looked up from germline, CDR1 is LNHDA and CDR2 is SQIVND (reference sequence). The CDR3 spans 16 residues. Here the CDR3 reads CASSIMGTGGNQPQHF. CDR3 nucleotide sequence: TGTGCCAGTAGTATTATGGGGACAGGGGGCAATCAGCCCCAGCATTTT.

The CDR3, as DNA: TGCGCCAGCAGCGGGACTAGCGGGGCACCGGGGAGTGGGGCCAACGTCCTGACTTTC. Translated: CASSGTSGAPGSGANVLTF. V is TRBV5-1 and J is TRBJ2-6; TRBD2 aligns across 13 bases. The V segment lost 4 bases and the J segment 3 bases; nucleotides outside the gene matches: 10. Germline assignment: CDR1 SGHRS and CDR2 YFSETQ. This CDR3 has 19 residues.

The J gene is TRBJ1-1, the V gene TRBV11-3; unclear D gene. With 0 bases removed from V and 5 bases from J, the gap between germline ends came to 16 bases. Germline lookup yields CDR1 SGHNT and CDR2 YENEEA. This CDR3 is built from 16 residues. CDR3 sequence: CASSLDGNVAGTEAFF. The CDR3, as DNA: TGTGCCAGCAGCTTAGATGGCAATGTGGCGGGTACTGAAGCTTTCTTT.

The V call is TRBV2, the J call TRBJ2-1; 11 nucleotides line up with TRBD2. J lost 1 base, V lost 6 bases, and 5 bases had no gene match. Per the germline V gene, CDR1 is SNHLY and CDR2 is FYNNEI. The CDR3 runs to 16 residues. CDR3 in amino acids: CASSPGLAVSYNEQFF. The CDR3 DNA is TGTGCCAGCAGCCCGGGACTAGCGGTTTCCTACAATGAGCAGTTCTTC.

The V and J genes are TRBV5-1 and TRBJ1-1; 10 bases match TRBD1. The germline gives CDR1 SGHRS, CDR2 YFSETQ. The V gene end was trimmed by 4 bases and the J gene end by 5 bases; junction bases not matched to a gene: 5. This CDR3 is built from 14 residues. This chain's CDR3 is CASSTGQGYTEAFF. CDR3 DNA: TGCGCCAGCAGCACGGGACAGGGGTATACTGAAGCTTTCTTT.

The chain carries TRBV1 and TRBJ1-2. TRBV1 is described as a pseudogene. The CDR3 consists of 16 residues. Here the CDR3 DNA reads TGCACCAGCAGCCAAGAGAGGTTAGACTCAAGCTATGGCTACACCTTC. This translates into CTSSQERLDSSYGYTF.

The chain links TRBV18 to TRBJ2-2; 8 positions agree with TRBD1. From germline, CDR1 is KGHSH and CDR2 LQKENI. Trimming removed 9 bases from V and 4 bases from J; junction bases left unmatched: 1. There are 12 residues in the CDR3. The CDR3 DNA reads TGTGCCAGTGACAGGGGCACCGGGGAGCTGTTTTTT. This sequence encodes CASDRGTGELFF.

The chain couples TRBV4-2 to TRBJ2-7; 8 nucleotides match TRBD2. This CDR3 is 18 amino acids long. Germline CDR1 LGHNA, CDR2 YNFKEQ. V was clipped by 0 bases and J by 7 bases; unmatched bases: 17. CDR3 protein: CASSQDGYSGGGRREQYF. Here the CDR3 DNA reads TGTGCCAGCAGCCAAGATGGTTATTCTGGCGGGGGGCGACGGGAGCAGTACTTC.

V and J are TRBV11-1 and TRBJ2-5, with TRBD1 matching 7 bases. Germline CDR1 and CDR2: SGHAT and FQDESV (reference sequence). This CDR3 has 14 amino acids. The junction had 4 bases not matched to a gene; V was cut back by 1 base and J by 5 bases. CDR3 sequence (DNA): TGTGCCAGCAGCTTAGGACAGGGTAGGGAGACCCAGTACTTC. Translation gives CASSLGQGRETQYF.